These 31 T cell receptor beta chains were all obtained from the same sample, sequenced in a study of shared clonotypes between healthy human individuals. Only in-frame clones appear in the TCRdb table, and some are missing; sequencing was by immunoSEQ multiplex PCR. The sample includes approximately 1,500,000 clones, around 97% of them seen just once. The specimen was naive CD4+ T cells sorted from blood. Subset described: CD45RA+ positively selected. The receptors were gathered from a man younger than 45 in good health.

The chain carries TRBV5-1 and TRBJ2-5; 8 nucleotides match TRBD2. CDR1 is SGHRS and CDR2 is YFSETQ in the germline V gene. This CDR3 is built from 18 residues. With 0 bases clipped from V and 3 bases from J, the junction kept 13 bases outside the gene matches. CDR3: CASSLGLSGSVTEETQYF. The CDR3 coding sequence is TGCGCCAGCAGCTTGGGTTTGAGCGGGAGTGTTACGGAAGAGACCCAGTACTTC.

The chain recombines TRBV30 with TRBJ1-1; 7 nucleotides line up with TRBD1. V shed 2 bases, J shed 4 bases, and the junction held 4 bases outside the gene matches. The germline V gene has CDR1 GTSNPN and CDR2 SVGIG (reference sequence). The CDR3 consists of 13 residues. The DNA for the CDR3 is TGTGCCTGGAGTAAAACAGGGGTCACTGAAGCTTTCTTT. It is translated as CAWSKTGVTEAFF.

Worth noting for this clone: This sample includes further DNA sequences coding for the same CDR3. The CDR3: CASSLAPGLAYNEQFF. For the CDR3, the DNA is TGCGCCAGCAGCTTGGCACCGGGACTAGCTTACAATGAGCAGTTCTTC. The J gene is TRBJ2-1, the V gene TRBV5-1; 9 bases agree with TRBD2. V lost 0 bases to trimming and J lost 4 bases; unmatched junction nucleotides: 5. The CDR3 runs to 16 residues. CDR1 and CDR2 from the germline V gene are SGHRS and YFSETQ.

CDR3 region: CASSSPLGQRQGYTF. CDR3 bases: TGTGCCAGCAGTTCCCCCCTGGGGCAGCGCCAAGGCTACACCTTC. This chain joins TRBV6-5 and TRBJ1-2, with D maybe TRBD1 (5 bases). CDR3 length: 15 residues. V was trimmed by 4 bases and J by 8 bases, leaving 20 bases between them. Germline V gives CDR1 MNHEY, CDR2 SVGAGI.

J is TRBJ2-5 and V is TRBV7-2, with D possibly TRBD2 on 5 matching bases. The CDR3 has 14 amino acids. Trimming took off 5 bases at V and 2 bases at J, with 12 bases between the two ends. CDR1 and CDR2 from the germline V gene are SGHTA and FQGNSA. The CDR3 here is CASSQRRVQETQYF. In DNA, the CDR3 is TGTGCCAGCAGCCAAAGGCGGGTTCAAGAGACCCAGTACTTC.

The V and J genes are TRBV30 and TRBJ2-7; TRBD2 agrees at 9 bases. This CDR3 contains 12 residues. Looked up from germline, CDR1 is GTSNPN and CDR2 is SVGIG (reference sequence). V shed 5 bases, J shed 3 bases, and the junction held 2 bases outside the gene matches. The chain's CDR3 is CAWASGIYEQYF. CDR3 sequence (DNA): TGTGCCTGGGCTAGCGGGATCTACGAGCAGTACTTC.

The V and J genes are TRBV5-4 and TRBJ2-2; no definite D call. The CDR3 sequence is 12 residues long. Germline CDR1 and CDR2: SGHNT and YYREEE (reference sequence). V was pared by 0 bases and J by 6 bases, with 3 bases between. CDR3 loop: CASSLESGELFF. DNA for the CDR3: TGTGCCAGCAGCTTGGAATCCGGGGAGCTGTTTTTT.

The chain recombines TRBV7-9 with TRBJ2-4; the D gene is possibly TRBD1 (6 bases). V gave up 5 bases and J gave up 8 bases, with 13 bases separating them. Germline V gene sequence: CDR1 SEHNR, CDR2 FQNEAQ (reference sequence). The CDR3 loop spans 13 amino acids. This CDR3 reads CASSLPGVDIQYF. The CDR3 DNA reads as TGTGCCAGCAGCCTCCCAGGGGTGGACATTCAGTACTTC.

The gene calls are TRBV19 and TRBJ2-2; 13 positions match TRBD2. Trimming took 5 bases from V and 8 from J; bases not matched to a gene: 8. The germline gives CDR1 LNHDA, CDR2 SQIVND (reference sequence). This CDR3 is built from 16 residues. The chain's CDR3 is CASSLPGLAGSGELFF. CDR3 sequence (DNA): TGTGCCAGTAGTTTACCGGGACTAGCGGGATCAGGGGAGCTGTTTTTT.

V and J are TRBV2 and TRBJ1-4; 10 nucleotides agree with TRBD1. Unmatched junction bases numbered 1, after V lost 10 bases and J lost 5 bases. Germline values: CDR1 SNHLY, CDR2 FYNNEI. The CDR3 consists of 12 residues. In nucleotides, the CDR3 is TGTGCCACGGACAGGGGGAATGAAAAACTGTTTTTT. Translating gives CATDRGNEKLFF.

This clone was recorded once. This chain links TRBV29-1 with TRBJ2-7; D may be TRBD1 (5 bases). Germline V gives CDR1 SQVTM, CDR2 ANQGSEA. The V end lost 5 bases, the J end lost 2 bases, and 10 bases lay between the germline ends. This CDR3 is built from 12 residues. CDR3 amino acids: CSVSEGAYEQYF. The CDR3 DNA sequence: TGCAGCGTTTCTGAAGGGGCCTACGAGCAGTACTTC.

The CDR3 reads CASSPRRDQPQHF. The CDR3 region has the DNA TGTGCCAGCTCACCAAGAAGGGATCAGCCCCAGCATTTT. The rearrangement joins TRBV18 to TRBJ1-5, with D unclear. Germline assignment: CDR1 KGHSH and CDR2 LQKENI. The CDR3 totals 13 residues. V was trimmed by 2 bases and J by 5 bases, leaving 7 bases between them.

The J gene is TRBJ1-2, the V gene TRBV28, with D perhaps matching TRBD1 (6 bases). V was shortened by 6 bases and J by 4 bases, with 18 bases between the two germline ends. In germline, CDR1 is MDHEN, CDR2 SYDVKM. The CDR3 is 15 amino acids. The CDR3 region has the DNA TGTGCCAGCAGGGGGATCCCCGGACAGATCTATGGCTACACCTTC. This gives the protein CASRGIPGQIYGYTF.

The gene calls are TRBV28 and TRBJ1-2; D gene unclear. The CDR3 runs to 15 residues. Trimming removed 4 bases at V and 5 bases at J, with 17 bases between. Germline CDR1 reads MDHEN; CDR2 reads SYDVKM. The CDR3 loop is CASSSPYGAIYGYTF. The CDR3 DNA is TGTGCCAGCAGTTCACCCTATGGAGCTATTTATGGCTACACCTTC.

CDR3 in DNA: TGCGCCAGCAGCGACAGGGGGCTGGTAGATACGCAGTATTTT. This gives the protein CASSDRGLVDTQYF. This chain links TRBV4-3 with TRBJ2-3; 10 bases are shared with TRBD1. Unmatched junction bases numbered 4, after V lost 5 bases and J lost 5 bases. This CDR3 has 14 amino acids. Per germline, CDR1 LGHNA and CDR2 YSLEER.

The CDR3, as DNA: TGTGCCAGCAGTGAAACAGGGGTCCATGAGCAGTTCTTC. Translated, it gives CASSETGVHEQFF. This chain joins TRBV6-1 and TRBJ2-1; 7 bases are shared with TRBD1. The germline V gene has CDR1 MNHNS and CDR2 SASEGT. This CDR3 is 13 amino acids long. V gave up 2 bases and J gave up 8 bases; unmatched junction bases: 3.

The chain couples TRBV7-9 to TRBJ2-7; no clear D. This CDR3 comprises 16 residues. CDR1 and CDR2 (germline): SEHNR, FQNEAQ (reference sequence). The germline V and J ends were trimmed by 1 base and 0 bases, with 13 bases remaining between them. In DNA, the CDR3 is TGTGCCAGCAGCTTAGATATATTGGGAAGCTCCTACGAGCAGTACTTC. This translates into CASSLDILGSSYEQYF.

The CDR3 spells CASSLAGVDYEQYF. The DNA for the CDR3 is TGTGCCAGCAGCCTAGCGGGAGTGGATTACGAGCAGTACTTC. J is TRBJ2-7 and V is TRBV5-8; 10 bases align to TRBD2. The junction had 5 bases not matched to a gene; V was cut back by 4 bases and J by 4 bases. The CDR3 is 14 residues long. Germline CDR1 and CDR2: SGHTS and YDEGEE.

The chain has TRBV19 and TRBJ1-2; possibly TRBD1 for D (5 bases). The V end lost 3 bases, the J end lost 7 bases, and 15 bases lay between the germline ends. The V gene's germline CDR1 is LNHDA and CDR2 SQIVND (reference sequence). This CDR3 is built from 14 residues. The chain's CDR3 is CASSINGPQGGYTF. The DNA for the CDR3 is TGTGCCAGTAGTATTAACGGACCCCAGGGTGGCTACACCTTC.

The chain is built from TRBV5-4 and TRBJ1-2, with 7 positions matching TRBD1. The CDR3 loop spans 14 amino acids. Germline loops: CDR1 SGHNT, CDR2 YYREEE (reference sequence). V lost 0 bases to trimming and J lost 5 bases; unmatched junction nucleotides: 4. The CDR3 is CASSLAGQYYGYTF. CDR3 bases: TGTGCCAGCAGCTTGGCGGGACAGTATTATGGCTACACCTTC.

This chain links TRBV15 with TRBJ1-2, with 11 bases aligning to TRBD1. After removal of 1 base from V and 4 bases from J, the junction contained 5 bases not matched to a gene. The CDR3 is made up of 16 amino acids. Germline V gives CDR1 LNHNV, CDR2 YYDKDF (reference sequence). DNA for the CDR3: TGTGCCACCAGCAGAGGAGGACAGGGGGCCAGCTATGGCTACACCTTC. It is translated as CATSRGGQGASYGYTF.

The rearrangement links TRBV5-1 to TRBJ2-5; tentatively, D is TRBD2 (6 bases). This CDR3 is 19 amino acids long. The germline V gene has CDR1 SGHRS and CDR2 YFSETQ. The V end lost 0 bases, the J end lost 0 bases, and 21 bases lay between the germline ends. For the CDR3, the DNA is TGCGCCAGCAGCTTGGGTTCGGGGGTCGACCCTCCGGACCAAGAGACCCAGTACTTC. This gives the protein CASSLGSGVDPPDQETQYF.

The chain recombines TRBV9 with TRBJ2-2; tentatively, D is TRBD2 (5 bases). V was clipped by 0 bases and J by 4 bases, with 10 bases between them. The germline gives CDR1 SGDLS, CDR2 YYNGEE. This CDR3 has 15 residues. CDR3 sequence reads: CASSVVEGSTGELFF. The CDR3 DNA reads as TGTGCCAGCAGCGTAGTTGAGGGATCCACCGGGGAGCTGTTTTTT.

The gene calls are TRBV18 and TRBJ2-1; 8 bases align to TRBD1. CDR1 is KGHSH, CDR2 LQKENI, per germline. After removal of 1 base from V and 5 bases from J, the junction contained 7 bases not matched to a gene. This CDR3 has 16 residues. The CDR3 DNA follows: TGTGCCAGCTCACCACGGACCGGGACAGGTAACAATGAGCAGTTCTTC. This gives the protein CASSPRTGTGNNEQFF.

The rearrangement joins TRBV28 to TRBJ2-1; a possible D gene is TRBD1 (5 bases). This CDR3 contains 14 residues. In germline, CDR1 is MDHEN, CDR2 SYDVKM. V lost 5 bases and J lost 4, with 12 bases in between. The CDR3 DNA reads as TGTGCCAGCAGTCCCCAGACAGTTTACAATGAGCAGTTCTTC. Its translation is CASSPQTVYNEQFF.

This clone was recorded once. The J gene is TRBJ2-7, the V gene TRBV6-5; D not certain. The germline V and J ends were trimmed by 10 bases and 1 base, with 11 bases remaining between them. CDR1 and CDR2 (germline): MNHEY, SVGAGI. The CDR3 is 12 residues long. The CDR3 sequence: CATARQSYEQYF. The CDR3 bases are TGTGCCACAGCCAGACAATCCTACGAGCAGTACTTC.

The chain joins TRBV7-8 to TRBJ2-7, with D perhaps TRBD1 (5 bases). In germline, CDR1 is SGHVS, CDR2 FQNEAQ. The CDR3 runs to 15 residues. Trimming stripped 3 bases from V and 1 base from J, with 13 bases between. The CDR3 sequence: CASSFTPGISYEQYF. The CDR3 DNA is TGTGCCAGCAGCTTTACCCCAGGGATTTCCTACGAGCAGTACTTC.

The CDR3 region has the DNA TGTGCCAGCAGTTTATTCGCGGCTGGGGACCCCCAAAAGGAGCAGTACTTC. As protein: CASSLFAAGDPQKEQYF. The chain is built from TRBV27 and TRBJ2-7; D tentatively fits TRBD1 or TRBD2 (5 bases each). This CDR3 is built from 17 residues. V was clipped by 1 base and J by 7 bases, with 23 bases between them. CDR1 and CDR2 from the germline V gene are MNHEY and SMNVEV (reference sequence).

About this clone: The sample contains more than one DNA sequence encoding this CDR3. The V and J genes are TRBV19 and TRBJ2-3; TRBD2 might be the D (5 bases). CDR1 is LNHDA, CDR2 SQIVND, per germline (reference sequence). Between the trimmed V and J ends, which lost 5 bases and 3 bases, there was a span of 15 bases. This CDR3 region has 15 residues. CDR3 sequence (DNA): TGTGCCAGTAGTTCCGGCCCGGGGAGTACAGATACGCAGTATTTT. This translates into CASSSGPGSTDTQYF.

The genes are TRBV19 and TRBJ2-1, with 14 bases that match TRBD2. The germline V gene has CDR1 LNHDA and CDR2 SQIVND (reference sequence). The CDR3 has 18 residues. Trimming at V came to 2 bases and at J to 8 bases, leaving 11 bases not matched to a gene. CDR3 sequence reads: CASSISRSGTSGSDEQFF. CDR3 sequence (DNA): TGTGCCAGTAGTATATCCCGCTCCGGGACTAGCGGGAGTGATGAGCAGTTCTTC.

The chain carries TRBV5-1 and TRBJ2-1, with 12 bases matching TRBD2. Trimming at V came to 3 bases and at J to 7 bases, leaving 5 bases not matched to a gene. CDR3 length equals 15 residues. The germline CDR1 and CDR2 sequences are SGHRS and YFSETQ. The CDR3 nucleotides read TGCGCCAGCAGCTGGAGGACTAGCGGGACGAATGAGCAGTTCTTC. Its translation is CASSWRTSGTNEQFF.